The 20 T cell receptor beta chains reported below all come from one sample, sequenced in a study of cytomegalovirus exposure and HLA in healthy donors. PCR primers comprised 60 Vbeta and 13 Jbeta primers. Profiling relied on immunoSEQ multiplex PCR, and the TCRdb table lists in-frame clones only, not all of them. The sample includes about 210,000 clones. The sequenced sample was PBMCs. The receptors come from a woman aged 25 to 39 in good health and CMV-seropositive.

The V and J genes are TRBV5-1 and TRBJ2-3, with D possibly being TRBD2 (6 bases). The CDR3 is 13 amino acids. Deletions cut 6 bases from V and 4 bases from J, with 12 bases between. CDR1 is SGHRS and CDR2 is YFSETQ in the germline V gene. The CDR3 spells CASTPEGPDTQYF. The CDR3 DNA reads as TGCGCCAGCACCCCGGAGGGACCAGATACGCAGTATTTT.

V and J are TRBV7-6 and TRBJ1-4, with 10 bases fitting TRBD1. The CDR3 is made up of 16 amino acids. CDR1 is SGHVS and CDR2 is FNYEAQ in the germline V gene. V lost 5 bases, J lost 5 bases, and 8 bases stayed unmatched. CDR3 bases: TGTGCCAGCAGCCGCTCTCCGGGACAGGGGAATGAAAAACTGTTTTTT. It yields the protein CASSRSPGQGNEKLFF.

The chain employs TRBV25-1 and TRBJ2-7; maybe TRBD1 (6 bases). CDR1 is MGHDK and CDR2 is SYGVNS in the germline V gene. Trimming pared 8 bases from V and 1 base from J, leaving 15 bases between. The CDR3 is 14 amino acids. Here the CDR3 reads CASWDQGTSYEQYF. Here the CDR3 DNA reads TGTGCCAGCTGGGATCAGGGGACATCCTACGAGCAGTACTTC.

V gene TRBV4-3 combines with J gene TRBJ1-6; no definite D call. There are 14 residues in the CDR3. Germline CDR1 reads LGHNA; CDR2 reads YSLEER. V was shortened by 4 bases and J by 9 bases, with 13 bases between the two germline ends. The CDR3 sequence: CASSPRGWSSPLHF. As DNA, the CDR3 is TGCGCCAGCAGCCCTCGGGGTTGGTCTTCACCCCTCCACTTT.

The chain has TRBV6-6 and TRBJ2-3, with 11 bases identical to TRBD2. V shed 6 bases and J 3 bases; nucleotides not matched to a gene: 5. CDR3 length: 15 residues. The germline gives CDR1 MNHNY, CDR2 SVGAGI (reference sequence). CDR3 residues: CASRDSGGATDTQYF. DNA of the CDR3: TGTGCCAGCAGGGATAGCGGGGGGGCGACAGATACGCAGTATTTT.

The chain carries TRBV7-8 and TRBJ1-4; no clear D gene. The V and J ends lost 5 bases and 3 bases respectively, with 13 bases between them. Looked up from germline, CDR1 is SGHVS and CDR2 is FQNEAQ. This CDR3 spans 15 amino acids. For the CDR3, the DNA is TGTGCCAGCAGCCCCCTAGTCGAAGCTAATGAAAAACTGTTTTTT. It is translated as CASSPLVEANEKLFF.

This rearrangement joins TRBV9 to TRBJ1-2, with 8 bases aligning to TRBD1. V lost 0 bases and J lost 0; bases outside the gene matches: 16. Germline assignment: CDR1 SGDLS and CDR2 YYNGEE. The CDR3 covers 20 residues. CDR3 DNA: TGTGCCAGCAGCGTAGCAGGGGGCCCCAGGGATCCAGGCCCTAACTATGGCTACACCTTC. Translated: CASSVAGGPRDPGPNYGYTF.

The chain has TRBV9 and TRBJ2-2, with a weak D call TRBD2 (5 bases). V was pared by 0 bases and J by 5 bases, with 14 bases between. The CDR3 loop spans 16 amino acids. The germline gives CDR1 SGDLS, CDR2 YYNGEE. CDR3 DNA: TGTGCCAGCAGCGTAGCTAGCTCCCATTCAACCGGGGAGCTGTTTTTT. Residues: CASSVASSHSTGELFF.

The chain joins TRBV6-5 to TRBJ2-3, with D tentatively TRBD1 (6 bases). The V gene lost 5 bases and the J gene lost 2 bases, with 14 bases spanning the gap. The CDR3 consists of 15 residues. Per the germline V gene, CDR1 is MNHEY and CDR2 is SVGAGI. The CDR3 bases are TGTGCCAGCAGTCGGCAGGGGCTCTCCACAGATACGCAGTATTTT. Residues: CASSRQGLSTDTQYF.

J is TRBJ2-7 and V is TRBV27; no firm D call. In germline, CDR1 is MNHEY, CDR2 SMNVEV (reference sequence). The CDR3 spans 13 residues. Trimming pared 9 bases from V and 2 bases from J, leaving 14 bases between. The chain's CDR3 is CASANGRAYEQYF. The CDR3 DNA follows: TGTGCCAGTGCCAATGGTCGCGCCTACGAGCAGTACTTC.

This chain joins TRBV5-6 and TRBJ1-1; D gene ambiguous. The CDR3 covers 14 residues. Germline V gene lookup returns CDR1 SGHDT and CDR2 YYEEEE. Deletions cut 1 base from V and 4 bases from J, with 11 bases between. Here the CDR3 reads CASSLSAVVTEAFF. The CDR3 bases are TGTGCCAGCAGCTTGTCCGCGGTAGTCACTGAAGCTTTCTTT.

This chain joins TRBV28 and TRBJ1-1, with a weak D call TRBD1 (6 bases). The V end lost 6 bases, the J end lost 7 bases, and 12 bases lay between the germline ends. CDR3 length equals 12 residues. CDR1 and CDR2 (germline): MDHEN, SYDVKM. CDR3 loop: CASSYRVGEAFF. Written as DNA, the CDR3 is TGTGCCAGCAGCTACAGGGTAGGTGAAGCTTTCTTT. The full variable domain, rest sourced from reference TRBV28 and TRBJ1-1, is DVKVTQSSRYLVKRTGEKVFLECVQDMDHENMFWYRQDPGLGLRLIYFSYDVKMKEKGDIPEGYSVSREKKERFSLILESASTNQTSMYLCASSYRVGEAFFGQGTRLTVV.

The CDR3 spells CASSIESTDYEQYF. The CDR3 DNA reads TGTGCCAGCAGCATTGAGAGCACAGACTACGAGCAGTACTTC. The gene calls are TRBV5-6 and TRBJ2-7; unclear D gene. The germline V gene encodes CDR1 SGHDT and CDR2 YYEEEE. The CDR3 has 14 residues. Trimming took off 4 bases at V and 3 bases at J, with 14 bases between the two ends.

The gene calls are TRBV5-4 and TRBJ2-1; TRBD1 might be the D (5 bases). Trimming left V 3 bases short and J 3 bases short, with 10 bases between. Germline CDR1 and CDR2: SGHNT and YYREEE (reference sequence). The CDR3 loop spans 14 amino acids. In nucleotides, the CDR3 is TGTGCCAGCAGCTCCCTAGACAGCTACAATGAGCAGTTCTTC. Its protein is CASSSLDSYNEQFF.

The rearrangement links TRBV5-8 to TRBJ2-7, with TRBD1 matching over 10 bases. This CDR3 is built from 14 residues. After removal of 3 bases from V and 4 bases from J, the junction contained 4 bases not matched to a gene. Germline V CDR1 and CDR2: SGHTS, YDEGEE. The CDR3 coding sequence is TGTGCCAGCAGCTGGGACAGGGGCAGATACGAGCAGTACTTC. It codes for CASSWDRGRYEQYF. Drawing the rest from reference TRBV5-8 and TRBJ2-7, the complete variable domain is EAGVTQSPTHLIKTRGQQATLRCSPISGHTSVYWYQQALGLGLQFLLWYDEGEERNRGNFPPRFSGRQFPNYSSELNVNALELEDSALYLCASSWDRGRYEQYFGPGTRLTVT.

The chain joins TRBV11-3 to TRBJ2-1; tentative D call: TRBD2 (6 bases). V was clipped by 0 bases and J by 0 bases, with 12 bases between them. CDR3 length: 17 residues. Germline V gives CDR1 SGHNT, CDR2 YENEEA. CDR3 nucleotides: TGTGCCAGCAGCTTAGAGCGGGGCTTAAGCTCCTACAATGAGCAGTTCTTC. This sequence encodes CASSLERGLSSYNEQFF.

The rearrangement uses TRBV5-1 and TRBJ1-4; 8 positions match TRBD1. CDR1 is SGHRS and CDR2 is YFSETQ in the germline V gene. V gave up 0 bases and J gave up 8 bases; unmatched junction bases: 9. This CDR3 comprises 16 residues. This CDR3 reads CASSLGQGTLSEKLFF. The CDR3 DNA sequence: TGCGCCAGCAGCTTGGGACAGGGGACTTTAAGCGAAAAACTGTTTTTT.

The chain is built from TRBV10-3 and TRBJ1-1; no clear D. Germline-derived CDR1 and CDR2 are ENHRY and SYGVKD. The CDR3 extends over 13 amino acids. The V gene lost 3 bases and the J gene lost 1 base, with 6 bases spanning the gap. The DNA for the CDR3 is TGTGCCATCAGTGATAGCCAGAACACTGAAGCTTTCTTT. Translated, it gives CAISDSQNTEAFF.

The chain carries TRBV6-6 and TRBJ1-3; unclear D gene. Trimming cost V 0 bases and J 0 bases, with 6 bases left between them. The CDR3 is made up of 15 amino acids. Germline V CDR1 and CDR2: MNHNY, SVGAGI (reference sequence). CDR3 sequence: CASSYSPRSGNTIYF. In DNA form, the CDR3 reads TGTGCCAGCAGTTACTCGCCGCGCTCTGGAAACACCATATATTTT.

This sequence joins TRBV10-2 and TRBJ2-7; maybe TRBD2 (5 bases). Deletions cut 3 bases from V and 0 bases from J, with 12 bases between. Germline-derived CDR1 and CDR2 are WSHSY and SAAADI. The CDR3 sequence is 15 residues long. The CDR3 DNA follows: TGCGCCAGCAGTGAATCGGACTGGGGCTCCTACGAGCAGTACTTC. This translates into CASSESDWGSYEQYF.